These 11 T cell receptor beta chains were sequenced from one sample in a study of T cells in Graves' hyperthyroidism and ophthalmopathy. TCR beta CDR3 regions were amplified from RNA transcripts. The primer set for the first-round RT-PCR of the TCR CDR3 was HTBI. Each CDR3 protein is one row after TCRdb ran MiXCR on the multiplex PCR reads. The table records 300,000 to 400,000 distinct CDR3 sequences, 18% of them present only once. The sequenced sample was blood. The source is a woman in her forties or fifties with Graves' hyperthyroidism.

The sample holds many counts of this clonotype. V usage is TRBV5-5 and J usage is TRBJ2-2; D remains unclear. This CDR3 is 16 amino acids long. In germline, CDR1 is SGHKS, CDR2 YYEKEE (reference sequence). The V end was cut by 4 bases, the J end by 6 bases, with 19 bases between. The CDR3 sequence: CASSPPEVWQAGELFF. CDR3 nucleotide sequence: TGTGCCAGCAGCCCCCCGGAAGTATGGCAGGCCGGGGAGCTGTTTTTT.

This clonotype appeared a few times. The chain's CDR3 is CASSSQISGGHEQFF. CDR3 sequence (DNA): TGCGCCAGCAGTTCCCAGATCAGCGGGGGGCATGAGCAGTTCTTC. V usage is TRBV10-1 and J usage is TRBJ2-1; 9 nucleotides align to TRBD2. Trimming removed 5 bases from V and 8 bases from J; junction bases left unmatched: 10. This CDR3 comprises 15 residues. In germline, CDR1 is WNHNN, CDR2 SYGVQD (reference sequence).

This clonotype has a count of ten or more. The chain recombines TRBV15 with TRBJ2-5; D not certain. CDR1 is LNHNV and CDR2 is YYDKDF in the germline V gene (reference sequence). With 5 bases removed from V and 1 base from J, the gap between germline ends came to 14 bases. The CDR3 is 15 amino acids. The CDR3 loop reads CATSPQAATQETQYF. In DNA, the CDR3 is TGTGCCACCAGCCCGCAGGCTGCAACCCAAGAGACCCAGTACTTC.

In this sample, this clonotype turned up many times. The rearrangement joins TRBV6-6 to TRBJ1-1; D not resolved. Germline V gives CDR1 MNHNY, CDR2 SVGAGI (reference sequence). The V and J ends lost 2 bases and 0 bases respectively, with 7 bases between them. The CDR3 runs 14 residues. The CDR3 DNA reads TGTGCCAGCAGTTACGGCGGAGTGAACACTGAAGCTTTCTTT. It codes for CASSYGGVNTEAFF.

The DNA for the CDR3 is TGTGCCAGCAGTTTAAGGACAGGGGGTTTGGGAAAACTGTTTTTT. It yields the protein CASSLRTGGLGKLFF. The chain has TRBV28 and TRBJ1-4; 10 nucleotides align to TRBD1. The ends lost 2 bases at V and 10 bases at J; junction bases unmatched: 7. The CDR3 loop spans 15 amino acids. Germline V gene sequence: CDR1 MDHEN, CDR2 SYDVKM. Complete variable domain (other parts from reference TRBV28 and TRBJ1-4): DVKVTQSSRYLVKRTGEKVFLECVQDMDHENMFWYRQDPGLGLRLIYFSYDVKMKEKGDIPEGYSVSREKKERFSLILESASTNQTSMYLCASSLRTGGLGKLFFGSGTQLSVL.

The chain carries TRBV4-1 and TRBJ1-4, with 7 positions matching TRBD1. The CDR3 extends over 14 amino acids. The V segment lost 3 bases and the J segment 5 bases; nucleotides outside the gene matches: 3. Germline CDR1 MGHRA, CDR2 YSYEKL. Here the CDR3 reads CASSHGTENEKLFF. The CDR3 DNA reads as TGCGCCAGCAGCCACGGGACAGAAAATGAAAAACTGTTTTTT.

On this clonotype itself: A read error may explain this, as a much larger clone is one base away. The chain combines TRBV3-1 with TRBJ1-1; TRBD1 is a possible D gene (5 bases). CDR1 LGHDT and CDR2 YNNKEL come from the germline V gene (reference sequence). This CDR3 contains 16 residues. As DNA, the CDR3 is TGTACCAGCAGCCAACCCGACAGTCCCATGAACACTGAAGCTTTCTTT. Protein sequence: CTSSQPDSPMNTEAFF. Full variable domain (rest looked up from reference TRBV3-1 and TRBJ1-1): DTAVSQTPKYLVTQMGNDKSIKCEQNLGHDTMYWYKQDSKKFLKIMFSYNNKELIINETVPNRFSPKSPDKAHLNLHINSLELGDSAVYFCTSSQPDSPMNTEAFFGQGTRLTVV.

As for this clonotype: This may come from a read error, since a much larger clone is one base off. This chain uses TRBV20-1 with TRBJ2-1; 7 bases line up with TRBD1. The germline CDR1 and CDR2 sequences are DFQATT and SNEGSKA (reference sequence). CDR3 size: 15 residues. The V segment lost 5 bases and the J segment 6 bases; nucleotides outside the gene matches: 13. This CDR3 is CSAQAGTALGNEQFF. The CDR3 nucleotides read TGCAGTGCTCAGGCCGGGACAGCCCTGGGCAATGAGCAGTTCTTC.

This clonotype was counted only a few times. The chain has TRBV5-1 and TRBJ2-5; no definite D call. CDR3 length: 13 residues. Deletions cut 6 bases from V and 0 bases from J, with 9 bases between. Germline V CDR1 and CDR2: SGHRS, YFSETQ. The CDR3 loop is CASKVEYQETQYF. The CDR3 DNA follows: TGCGCCAGCAAGGTGGAGTACCAAGAGACCCAGTACTTC.

This clonotype came up a few times. This may be a read error, as it is one base from a much larger clone. The gene calls are TRBV5-1 and TRBJ1-6; D is possibly TRBD1 (6 bases). The CDR3 has 15 amino acids. The germline CDR1 and CDR2 sequences are SGHRS and YFSETQ. Here the CDR3 reads CASSVDRFYNSPPHF. The DNA for the CDR3 is TGCGCCAGCAGCGTGGACAGATTCTATAATTCACCCCCCCACTTT.

The chain links TRBV27 to TRBJ2-1, with D maybe TRBD2 (6 bases). Germline loops: CDR1 MNHEY, CDR2 SMNVEV (reference sequence). V shed 6 bases and J shed 2 bases, with 14 bases lying between them. This CDR3 has 15 amino acids. The CDR3 region has the DNA TGTGCCAGCAGGGAGACTAGGAATACCTACAATGAGCAGTTCTTC. It yields the protein CASRETRNTYNEQFF.